The rows below give T cell receptor beta chains drawn from one sample of a study of T cell repertoires in cytomegalovirus infection. MiXCR was run by TCRdb on the reads, yielding one entry per CDR3 protein. The table has more than 300,000 distinct CDR3 sequences, about 35% seen once. These receptors have no identified antigens. The specimen was cultured PBMCs, collected from culture after CMV antigen stimulation. The receptor set was obtained from a human donor in good health (CMV status not recorded). Some clones in this sample may be carry-over from other donors' samples. Each CDR3 is given with its conserved first and last residue. A D gene is named only where the DNA matches it firmly. Expanded clones are given a class, and other clones once, few, many or no size at all.

V gene	J gene	clone size	D gene	CDR3 protein	CDR3 DNA
TRBV7-2	TRBJ1-2	many	NA	CASSVDSHGYTF	TGTGCCAGCAGCGTCGACAGCCATGGCTACACCTTC
TRBV7-2	TRBJ2-1	few	TRBD2	CASSLLRGRINEQFF	TGTGCCAGCAGCTTATTGCGCGGGAGGATCAATGAGCAGTTCTTC
TRBV20-1	TRBJ2-7	NA	NA	CSARDHLRGTYEQYF	TGCAGTGCTAGAGATCATTTGCGGGGAACCTACGAGCAGTACTTC
TRBV6-2/TRBV6-3	TRBJ2-1	NA	NA	CASSWLSSSAEQFF	TGTGCCAGCAGTTGGCTCTCCTCTAGCGCGGAGCAGTTCTTC
TRBV15	TRBJ1-4	NA	TRBD1	CATSRQGPEKLFF	TGTGCCACCAGCCGACAGGGACCCGAAAAACTGTTTTTT
TRBV28	TRBJ2-7	NA	NA	CASRLRQIPYEQYF	TGTGCCAGCAGACTCCGACAGATACCCTACGAGCAGTACTTC
TRBV20-1	TRBJ2-3	NA	TRBD2	CSARSASGTDTQYF	TGCAGTGCTAGATCGGCTAGCGGCACAGACACGCAGTATTTT
TRBV4-1	TRBJ1-1	NA	TRBD1	CASSQPDRLMNTEAFF	TGCGCCAGCAGCCAACCGGACAGGTTGATGAACACTGAAGCTTTCTTT
TRBV4-1	TRBJ2-1	few	TRBD1	CASSQGAGGAYNEQFF	TGCGCCAGCAGCCAAGGGGCAGGGGGTGCCTACAATGAGCAGTTCTTC
TRBV7-9	TRBJ1-1	NA	NA	CASSLGMGGDTEAFF	TGTGCCAGCAGCTTAGGGATGGGGGGGGACACTGAAGCTTTCTTT